Here is one T cell receptor beta chain with its context. The target antigen is unknown. This record comes from a study of CD8 T cells in Susac syndrome. Reverse transcription of about 0.5 to 1 ug RNA was carried out with random hexamers. Amplification of TCR beta CDR3 across 54 Vbeta and 13 Jbeta was performed with immunoSEQ multiplex PCR. TCRdb ran MiXCR on the immunoSEQ multiplex PCR reads and lists one entry per CDR3 protein. Among about 400,000 distinct CDR3 sequences listed, approximately 89% were seen once. The study's findings and limits: The authors acknowledged that the study's TCR sequencing and HLA analysis involved relatively few individuals.

Sequenced sample: CD8+ T cells from PBMCs. This TCR was sampled from a human donor with multiple sclerosis.

The CDR3 sequence: CAISWTTSQNEQFF. The CDR3 nucleotides are TGTGCCATCAGTTGGACCACTAGCCAGAATGAGCAGTTCTTC. This chain joins TRBV10-3 and TRBJ2-1; a possible D gene is TRBD2 (6 bases). This CDR3 is 14 amino acids long. V lost 5 bases, J lost 7 bases, and 15 bases lay in between. Germline V lookup: CDR1 ENHRY, CDR2 SYGVKD.